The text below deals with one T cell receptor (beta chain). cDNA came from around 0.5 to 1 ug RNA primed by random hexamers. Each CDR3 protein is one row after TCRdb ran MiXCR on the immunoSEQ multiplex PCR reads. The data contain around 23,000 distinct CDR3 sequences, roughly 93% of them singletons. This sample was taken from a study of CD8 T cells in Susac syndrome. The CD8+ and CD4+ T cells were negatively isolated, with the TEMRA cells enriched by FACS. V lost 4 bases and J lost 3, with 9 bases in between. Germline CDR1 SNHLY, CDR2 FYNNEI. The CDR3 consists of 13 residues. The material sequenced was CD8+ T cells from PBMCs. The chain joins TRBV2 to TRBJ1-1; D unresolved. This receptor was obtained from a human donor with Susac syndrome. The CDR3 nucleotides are TGTGCCAGCAGTGTGAGTGGGTACACTGAAGCTTTCTTT. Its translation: CASSVSGYTEAFF.